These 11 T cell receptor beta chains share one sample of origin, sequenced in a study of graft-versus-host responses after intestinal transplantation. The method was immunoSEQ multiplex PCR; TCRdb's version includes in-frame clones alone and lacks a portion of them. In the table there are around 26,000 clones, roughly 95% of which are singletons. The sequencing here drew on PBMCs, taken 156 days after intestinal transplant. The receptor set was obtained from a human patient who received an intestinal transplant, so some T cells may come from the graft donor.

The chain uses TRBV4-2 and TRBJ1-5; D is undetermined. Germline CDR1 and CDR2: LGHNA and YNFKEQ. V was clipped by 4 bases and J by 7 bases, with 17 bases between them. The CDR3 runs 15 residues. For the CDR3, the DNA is TGTGCCAGCAGCCTCCTATTTGGGAGGGTACAGCCCCAGCATTTT. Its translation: CASSLLFGRVQPQHF.

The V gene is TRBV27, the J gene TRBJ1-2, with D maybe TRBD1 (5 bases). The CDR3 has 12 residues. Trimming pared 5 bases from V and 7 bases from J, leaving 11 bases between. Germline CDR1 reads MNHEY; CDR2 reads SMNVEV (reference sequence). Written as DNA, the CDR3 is TGTGCCAGCAGTGTTGCAGGGACTGGCTACACCTTC. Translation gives CASSVAGTGYTF.

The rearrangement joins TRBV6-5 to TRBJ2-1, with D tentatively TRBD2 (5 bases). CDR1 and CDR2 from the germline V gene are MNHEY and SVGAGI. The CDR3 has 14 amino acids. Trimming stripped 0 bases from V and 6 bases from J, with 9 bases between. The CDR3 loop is CASSYSTAGNEQFF. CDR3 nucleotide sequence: TGTGCCAGCAGTTACTCGACTGCGGGCAATGAGCAGTTCTTC.

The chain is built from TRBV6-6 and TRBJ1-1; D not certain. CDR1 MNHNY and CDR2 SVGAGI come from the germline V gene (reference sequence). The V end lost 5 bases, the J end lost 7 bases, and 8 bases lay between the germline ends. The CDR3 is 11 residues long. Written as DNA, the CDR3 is TGTGCCAGCAGTCCGGGTCTTGAAGCTTTCTTT. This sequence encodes CASSPGLEAFF.

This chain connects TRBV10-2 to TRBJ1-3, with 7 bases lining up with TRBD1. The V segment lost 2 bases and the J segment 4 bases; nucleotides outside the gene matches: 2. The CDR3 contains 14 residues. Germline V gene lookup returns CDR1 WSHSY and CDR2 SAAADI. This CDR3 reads CASSERGRGNTIYF. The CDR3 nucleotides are TGCGCCAGCAGTGAGAGGGGGCGAGGAAACACCATATATTTT.

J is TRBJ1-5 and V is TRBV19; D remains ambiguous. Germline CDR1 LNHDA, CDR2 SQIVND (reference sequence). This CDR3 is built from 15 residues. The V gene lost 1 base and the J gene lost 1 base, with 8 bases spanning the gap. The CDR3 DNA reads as TGTGCCAGTAGTATAGTTTCGGGGAGCAATCAGCCCCAGCATTTT. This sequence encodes CASSIVSGSNQPQHF.

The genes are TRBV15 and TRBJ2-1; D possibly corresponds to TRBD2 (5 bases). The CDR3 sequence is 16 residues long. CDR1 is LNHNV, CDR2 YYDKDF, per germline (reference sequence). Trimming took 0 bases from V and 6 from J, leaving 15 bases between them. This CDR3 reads CATSRERLAHGNEQFF. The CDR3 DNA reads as TGTGCCACCAGCAGAGAGAGGCTAGCCCACGGCAATGAGCAGTTCTTC.

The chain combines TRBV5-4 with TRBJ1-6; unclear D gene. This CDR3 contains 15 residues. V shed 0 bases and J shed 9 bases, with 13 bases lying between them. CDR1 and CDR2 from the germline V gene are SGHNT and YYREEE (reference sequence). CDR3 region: CASSLEAVGGSPLHF. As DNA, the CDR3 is TGTGCCAGCAGCTTGGAGGCAGTAGGAGGTTCACCCCTCCACTTT.

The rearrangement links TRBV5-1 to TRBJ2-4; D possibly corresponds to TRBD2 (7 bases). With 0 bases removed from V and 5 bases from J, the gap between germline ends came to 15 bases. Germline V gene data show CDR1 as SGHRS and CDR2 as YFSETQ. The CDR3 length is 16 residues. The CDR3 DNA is TGCGCCAGCAGCTTGGAGGGGGGGCCAGGCCAAAACATTCAGTACTTC. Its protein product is CASSLEGGPGQNIQYF.

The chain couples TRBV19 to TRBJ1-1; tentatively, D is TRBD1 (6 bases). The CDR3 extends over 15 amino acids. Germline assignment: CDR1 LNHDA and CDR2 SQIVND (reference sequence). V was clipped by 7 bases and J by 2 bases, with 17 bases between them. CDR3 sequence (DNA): TGTGCCAGTACCACCCCCTCGGGGGGCAACACTGAAGCTTTCTTT. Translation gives CASTTPSGGNTEAFF.

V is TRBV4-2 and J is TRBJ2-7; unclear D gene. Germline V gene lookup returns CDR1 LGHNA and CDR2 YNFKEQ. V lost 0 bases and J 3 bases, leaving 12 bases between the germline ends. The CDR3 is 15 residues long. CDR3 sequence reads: CASSQEVHGFYEQYF. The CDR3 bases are TGTGCCAGCAGCCAAGAGGTTCACGGATTCTACGAGCAGTACTTC.